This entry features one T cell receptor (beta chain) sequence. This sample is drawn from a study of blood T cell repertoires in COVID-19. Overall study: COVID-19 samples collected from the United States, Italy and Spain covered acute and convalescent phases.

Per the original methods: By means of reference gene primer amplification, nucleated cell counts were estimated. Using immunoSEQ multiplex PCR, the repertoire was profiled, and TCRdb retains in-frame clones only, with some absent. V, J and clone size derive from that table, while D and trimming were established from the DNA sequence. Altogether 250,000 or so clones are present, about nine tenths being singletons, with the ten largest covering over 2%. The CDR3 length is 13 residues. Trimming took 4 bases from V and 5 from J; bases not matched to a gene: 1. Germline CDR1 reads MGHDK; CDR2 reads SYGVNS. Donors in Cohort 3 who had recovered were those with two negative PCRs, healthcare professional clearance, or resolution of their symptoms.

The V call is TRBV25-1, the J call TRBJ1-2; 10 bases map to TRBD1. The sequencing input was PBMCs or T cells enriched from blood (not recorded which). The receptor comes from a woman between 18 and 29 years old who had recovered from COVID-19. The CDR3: CASSGGQGYGYTF. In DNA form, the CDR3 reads TGTGCCAGCAGTGGGGGACAGGGGTATGGCTACACCTTC.